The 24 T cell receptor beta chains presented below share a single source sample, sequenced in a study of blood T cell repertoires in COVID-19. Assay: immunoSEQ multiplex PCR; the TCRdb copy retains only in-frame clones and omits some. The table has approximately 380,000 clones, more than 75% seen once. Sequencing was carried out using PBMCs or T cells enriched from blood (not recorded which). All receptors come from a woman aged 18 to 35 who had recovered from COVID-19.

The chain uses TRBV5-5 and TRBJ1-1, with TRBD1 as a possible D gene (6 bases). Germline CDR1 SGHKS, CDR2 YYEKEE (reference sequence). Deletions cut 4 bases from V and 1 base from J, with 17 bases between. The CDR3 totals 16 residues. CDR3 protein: CASSPFRGAGNTEAFF. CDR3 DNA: TGTGCCAGCAGCCCTTTTCGGGGGGCAGGGAACACTGAAGCTTTCTTT.

CDR3 coding DNA: TGTGCCAGCAGCTTAGGGGGCAGGTATGGCTACACCTTC. Translated, it gives CASSLGGRYGYTF. This chain connects TRBV11-2 to TRBJ1-2; perhaps TRBD1 as D (5 bases). CDR1 and CDR2 (germline): SGHAT, FQNNGV. The CDR3 is 13 residues long. The V end lost 1 base, the J end lost 5 bases, and 8 bases lay between the germline ends.

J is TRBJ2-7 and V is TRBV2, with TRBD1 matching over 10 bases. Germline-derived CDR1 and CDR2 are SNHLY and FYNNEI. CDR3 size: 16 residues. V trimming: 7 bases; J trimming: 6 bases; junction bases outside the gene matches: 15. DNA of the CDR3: TGTGCCAGCACGGGGACAGGGGCTCCATCTACCGGCGAGCAGTACTTC. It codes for CASTGTGAPSTGEQYF.

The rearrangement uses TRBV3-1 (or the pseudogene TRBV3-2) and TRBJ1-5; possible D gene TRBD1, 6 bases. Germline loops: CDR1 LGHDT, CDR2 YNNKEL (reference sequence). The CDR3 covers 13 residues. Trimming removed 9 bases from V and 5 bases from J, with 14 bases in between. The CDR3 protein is CARNYRVDQPQHF. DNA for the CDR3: TGTGCCAGAAACTACAGGGTGGATCAGCCCCAGCATTTT.

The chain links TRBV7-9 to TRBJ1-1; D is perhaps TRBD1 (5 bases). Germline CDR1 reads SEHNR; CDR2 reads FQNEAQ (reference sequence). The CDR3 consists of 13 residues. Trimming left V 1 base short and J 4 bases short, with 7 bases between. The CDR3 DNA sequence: TGTGCCAGCAGCTTAGGTGGGGCCACTGAAGCTTTCTTT. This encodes CASSLGGATEAFF.

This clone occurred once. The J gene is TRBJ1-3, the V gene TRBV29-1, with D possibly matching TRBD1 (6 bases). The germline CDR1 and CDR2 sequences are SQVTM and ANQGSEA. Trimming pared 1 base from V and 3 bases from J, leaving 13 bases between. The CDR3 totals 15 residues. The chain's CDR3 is CSVEVAGASGNTIYF. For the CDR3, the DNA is TGCAGCGTTGAAGTGGCAGGGGCAAGTGGAAACACCATATATTTT.

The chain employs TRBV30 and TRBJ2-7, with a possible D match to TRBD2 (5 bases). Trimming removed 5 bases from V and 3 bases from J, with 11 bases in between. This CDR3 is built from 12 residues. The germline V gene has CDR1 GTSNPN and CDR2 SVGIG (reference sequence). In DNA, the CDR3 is TGTGCCTGGGGAGGTCCCAGCTACGAGCAGTACTTC. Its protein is CAWGGPSYEQYF.

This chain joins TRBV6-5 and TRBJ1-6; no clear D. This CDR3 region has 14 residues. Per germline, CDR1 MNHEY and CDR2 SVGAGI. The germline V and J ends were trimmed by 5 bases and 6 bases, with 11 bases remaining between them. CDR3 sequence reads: CASSTRQINSPLHF. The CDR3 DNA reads TGTGCCAGCAGTACCAGGCAGATTAATTCACCCCTCCACTTT.

CDR3 residues: CAWGSGRVESLHF. The CDR3 nucleotides read TGTGCCTGGGGGTCGGGTCGAGTGGAGTCCCTCCACTTT. This sequence joins TRBV30 and TRBJ1-6; D not resolved. V lost 5 bases, J lost 14 bases, and 19 bases lay in between. The germline V gene encodes CDR1 GTSNPN and CDR2 SVGIG (reference sequence). CDR3 size: 13 residues.

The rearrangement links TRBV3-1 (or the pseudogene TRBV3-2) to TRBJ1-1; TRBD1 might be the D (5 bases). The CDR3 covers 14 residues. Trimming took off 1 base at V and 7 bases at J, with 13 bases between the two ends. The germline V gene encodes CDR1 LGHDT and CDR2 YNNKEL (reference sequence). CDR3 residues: CASSQVQGGVEAFF. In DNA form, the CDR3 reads TGTGCCAGCAGCCAAGTTCAGGGAGGAGTTGAAGCTTTCTTT.

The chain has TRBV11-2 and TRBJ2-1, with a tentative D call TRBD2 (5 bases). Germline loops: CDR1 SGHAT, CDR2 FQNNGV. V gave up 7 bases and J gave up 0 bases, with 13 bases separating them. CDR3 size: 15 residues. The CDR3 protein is CASTIDGLSYNEQFF. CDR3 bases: TGTGCCAGCACTATTGACGGACTCTCCTACAATGAGCAGTTCTTC.

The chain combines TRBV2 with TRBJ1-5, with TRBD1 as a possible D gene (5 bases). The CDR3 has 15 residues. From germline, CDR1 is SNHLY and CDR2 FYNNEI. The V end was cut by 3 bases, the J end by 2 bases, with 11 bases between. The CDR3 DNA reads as TGTGCCAGCAGTGACAGGGCTAGGGGCAATCAGCCCCAGCATTTT. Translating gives CASSDRARGNQPQHF.

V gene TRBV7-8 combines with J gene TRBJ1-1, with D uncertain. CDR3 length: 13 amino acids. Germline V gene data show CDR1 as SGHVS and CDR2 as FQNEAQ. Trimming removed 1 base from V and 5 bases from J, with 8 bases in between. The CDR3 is CASSLVGDTEAFF. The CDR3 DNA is TGTGCCAGCAGCTTAGTGGGCGATACTGAAGCTTTCTTT. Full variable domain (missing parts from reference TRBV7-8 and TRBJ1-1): GAGVSQSPRYKVAKRGQDVALRCDPISGHVSLFWYQQALGQGPEFLTYFQNEAQLDKSGLPSDRFFAERPEGSVSTLKIQRTQQEDSAVYLCASSLVGDTEAFFGQGTRLTVV.

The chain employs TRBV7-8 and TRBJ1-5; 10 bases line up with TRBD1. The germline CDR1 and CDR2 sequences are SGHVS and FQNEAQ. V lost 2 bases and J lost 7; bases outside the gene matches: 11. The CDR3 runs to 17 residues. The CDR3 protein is CASSLSPDRGIWQPQHF. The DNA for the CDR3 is TGTGCCAGCAGCTTAAGCCCGGACAGGGGGATCTGGCAGCCCCAGCATTTT. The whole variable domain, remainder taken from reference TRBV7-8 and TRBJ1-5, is GAGVSQSPRYKVAKRGQDVALRCDPISGHVSLFWYQQALGQGPEFLTYFQNEAQLDKSGLPSDRFFAERPEGSVSTLKIQRTQQEDSAVYLCASSLSPDRGIWQPQHFGDGTRLSIL.

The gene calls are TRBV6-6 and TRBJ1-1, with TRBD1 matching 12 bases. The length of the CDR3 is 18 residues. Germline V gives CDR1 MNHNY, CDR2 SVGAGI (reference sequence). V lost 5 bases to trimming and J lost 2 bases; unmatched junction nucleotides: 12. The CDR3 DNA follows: TGTGCCAGCAGTCGAACTCCGGGACAGGGGGCGGGAAACACTGAAGCTTTCTTT. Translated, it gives CASSRTPGQGAGNTEAFF.

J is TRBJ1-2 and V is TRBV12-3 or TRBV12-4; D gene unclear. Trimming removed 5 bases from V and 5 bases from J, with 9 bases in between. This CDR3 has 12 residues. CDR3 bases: TGTGCCAGCAGTCGCGGGTCTTATGGCTACACCTTC. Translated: CASSRGSYGYTF.

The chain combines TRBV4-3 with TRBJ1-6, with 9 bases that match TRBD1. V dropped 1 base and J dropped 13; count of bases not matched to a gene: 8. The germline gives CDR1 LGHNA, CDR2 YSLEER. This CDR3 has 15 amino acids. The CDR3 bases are TGCGCCAGCAGCCAAGCCGGGACAGGGTTTTTGCCCCTCCACTTT. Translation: CASSQAGTGFLPLHF.

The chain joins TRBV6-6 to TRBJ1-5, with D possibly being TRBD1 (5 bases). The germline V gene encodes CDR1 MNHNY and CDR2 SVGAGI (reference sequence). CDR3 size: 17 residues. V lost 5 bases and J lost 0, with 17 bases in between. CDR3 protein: CASSPPGGTYSNQPQHF. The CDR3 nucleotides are TGTGCCAGCAGTCCCCCCGGGGGGACGTATAGCAATCAGCCCCAGCATTTT.

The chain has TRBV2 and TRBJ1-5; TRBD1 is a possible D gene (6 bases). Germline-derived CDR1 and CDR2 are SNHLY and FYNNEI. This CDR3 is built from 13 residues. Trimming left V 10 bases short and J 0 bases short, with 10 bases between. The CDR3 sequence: CATNRDSNQPQHF. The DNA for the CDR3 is TGTGCCACCAACAGGGATAGCAATCAGCCCCAGCATTTT. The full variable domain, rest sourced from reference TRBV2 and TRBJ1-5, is EPEVTQTPSHQVTQMGQEVILRCVPISNHLYFYWYRQILGQKVEFLVSFYNNEISEKSEIFDDQFSVERPDGSNFTLKIRSTKLEDSAMYFCATNRDSNQPQHFGDGTRLSIL.

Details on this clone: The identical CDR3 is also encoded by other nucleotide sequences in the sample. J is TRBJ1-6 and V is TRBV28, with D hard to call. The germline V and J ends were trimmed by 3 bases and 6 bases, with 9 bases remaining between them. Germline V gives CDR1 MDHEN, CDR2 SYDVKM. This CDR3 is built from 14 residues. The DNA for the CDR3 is TGTGCCAGCAGTTTTACACGGGGTAATTCACCCCTCCACTTT. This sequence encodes CASSFTRGNSPLHF. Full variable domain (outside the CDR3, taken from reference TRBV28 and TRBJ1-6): DVKVTQSSRYLVKRTGEKVFLECVQDMDHENMFWYRQDPGLGLRLIYFSYDVKMKEKGDIPEGYSVSREKKERFSLILESASTNQTSMYLCASSFTRGNSPLHFGNGTRLTVT.

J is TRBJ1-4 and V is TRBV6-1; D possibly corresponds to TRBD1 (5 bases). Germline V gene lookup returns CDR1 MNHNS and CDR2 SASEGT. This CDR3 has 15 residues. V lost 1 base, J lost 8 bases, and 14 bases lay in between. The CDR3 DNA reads TGTGCCAGCAGTGAAGGTGTCGGGGCGGGGGAAAAACTGTTTTTT. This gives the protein CASSEGVGAGEKLFF.

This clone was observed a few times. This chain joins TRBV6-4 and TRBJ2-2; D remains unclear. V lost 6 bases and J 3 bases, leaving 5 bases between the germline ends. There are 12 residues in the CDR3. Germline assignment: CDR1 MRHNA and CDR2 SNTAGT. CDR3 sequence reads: CASRSHTGELFF. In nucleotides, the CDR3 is TGTGCCAGCAGGAGTCACACCGGGGAGCTGTTTTTT.

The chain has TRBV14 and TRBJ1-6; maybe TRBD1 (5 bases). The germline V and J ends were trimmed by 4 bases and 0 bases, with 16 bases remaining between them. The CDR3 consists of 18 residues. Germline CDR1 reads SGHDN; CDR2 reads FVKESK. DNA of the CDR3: TGTGCCAGCAGCCCGTCGGCGGGGGGAAGCTCCTATAATTCACCCCTCCACTTT. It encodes CASSPSAGGSSYNSPLHF.

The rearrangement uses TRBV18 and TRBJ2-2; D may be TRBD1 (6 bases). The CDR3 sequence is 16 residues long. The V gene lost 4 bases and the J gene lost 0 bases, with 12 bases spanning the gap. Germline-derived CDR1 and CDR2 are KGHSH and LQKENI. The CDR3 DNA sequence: TGTGCCAGCTCACGCATCAGGGGCACGAACACCGGGGAGCTGTTTTTT. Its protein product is CASSRIRGTNTGELFF.